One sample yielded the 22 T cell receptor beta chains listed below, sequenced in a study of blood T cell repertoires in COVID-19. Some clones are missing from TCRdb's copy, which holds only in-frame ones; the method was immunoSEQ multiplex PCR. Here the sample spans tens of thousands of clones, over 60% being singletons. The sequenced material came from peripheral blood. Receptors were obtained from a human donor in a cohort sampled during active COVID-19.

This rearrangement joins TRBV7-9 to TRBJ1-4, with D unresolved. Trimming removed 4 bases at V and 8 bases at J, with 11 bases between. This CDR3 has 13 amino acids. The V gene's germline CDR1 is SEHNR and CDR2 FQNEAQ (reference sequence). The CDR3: CASSSLREEKLFF. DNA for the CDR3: TGTGCCAGCAGCTCCCTCCGGGAGGAAAAACTGTTTTTT.

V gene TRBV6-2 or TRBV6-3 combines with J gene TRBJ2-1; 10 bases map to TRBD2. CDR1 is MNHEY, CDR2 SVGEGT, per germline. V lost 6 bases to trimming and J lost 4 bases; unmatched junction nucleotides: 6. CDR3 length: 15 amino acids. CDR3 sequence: CASSKNSGGYNEQFF. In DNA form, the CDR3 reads TGTGCCAGCAGCAAGAATAGCGGGGGGTACAATGAGCAGTTCTTC.

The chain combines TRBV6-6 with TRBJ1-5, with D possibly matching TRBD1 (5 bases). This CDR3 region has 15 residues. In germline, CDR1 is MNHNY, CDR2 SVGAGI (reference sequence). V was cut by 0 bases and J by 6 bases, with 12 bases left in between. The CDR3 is CASSYSGGEVQPQHF. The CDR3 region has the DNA TGTGCCAGCAGTTACTCCGGGGGGGAGGTTCAGCCCCAGCATTTT.

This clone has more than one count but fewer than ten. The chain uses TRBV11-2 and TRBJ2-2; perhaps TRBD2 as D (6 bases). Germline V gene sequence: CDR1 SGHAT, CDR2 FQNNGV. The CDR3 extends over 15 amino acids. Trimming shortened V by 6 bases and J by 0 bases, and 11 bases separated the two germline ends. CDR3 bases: TGTGCCAGCAGGCGGGATAGCGCGAACACCGGGGAGCTGTTTTTT. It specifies CASRRDSANTGELFF.

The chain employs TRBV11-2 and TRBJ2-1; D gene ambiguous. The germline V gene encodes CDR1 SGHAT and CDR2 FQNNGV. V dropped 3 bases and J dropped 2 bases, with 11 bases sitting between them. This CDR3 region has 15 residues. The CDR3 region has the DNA TGTGCCAGCAGCTTCTTCTGGGCACCCTACAATGAGCAGTTCTTC. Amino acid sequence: CASSFFWAPYNEQFF.

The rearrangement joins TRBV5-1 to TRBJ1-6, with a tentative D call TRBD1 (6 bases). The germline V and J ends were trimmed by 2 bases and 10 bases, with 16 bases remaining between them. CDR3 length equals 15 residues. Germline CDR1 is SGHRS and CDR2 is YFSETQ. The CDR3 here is CASSFLQGSGSPLHF. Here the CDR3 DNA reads TGCGCCAGCAGCTTTTTACAGGGCTCGGGGTCACCCCTCCACTTT.

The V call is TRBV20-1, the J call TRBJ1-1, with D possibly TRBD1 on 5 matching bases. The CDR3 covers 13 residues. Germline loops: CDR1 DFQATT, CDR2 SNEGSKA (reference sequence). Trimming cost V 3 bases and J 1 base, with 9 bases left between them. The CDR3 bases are TGCAGTGCTAGTAGGCAGGGGAACACTGAAGCTTTCTTT. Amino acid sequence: CSASRQGNTEAFF.

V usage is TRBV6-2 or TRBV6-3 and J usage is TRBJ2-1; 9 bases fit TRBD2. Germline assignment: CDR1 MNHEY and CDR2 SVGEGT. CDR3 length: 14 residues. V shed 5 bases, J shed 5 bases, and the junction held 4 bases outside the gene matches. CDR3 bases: TGTGCCAGCAGTGTACTAGCGGGTAACAATGAGCAGTTCTTC. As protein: CASSVLAGNNEQFF.

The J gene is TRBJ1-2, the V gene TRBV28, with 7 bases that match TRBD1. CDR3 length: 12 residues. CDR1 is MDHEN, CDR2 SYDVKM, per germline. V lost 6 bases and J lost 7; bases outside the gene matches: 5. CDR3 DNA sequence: TGTGCCAGCAGCCTAGACAGGGCTGGCTACACCTTC. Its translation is CASSLDRAGYTF.

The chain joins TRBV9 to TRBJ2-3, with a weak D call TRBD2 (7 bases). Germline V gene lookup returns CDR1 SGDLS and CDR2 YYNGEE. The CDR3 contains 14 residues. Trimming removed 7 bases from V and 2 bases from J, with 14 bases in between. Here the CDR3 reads CASGLGGPTDTQYF. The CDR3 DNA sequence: TGTGCCAGCGGTCTCGGGGGGCCCACAGATACGCAGTATTTT.

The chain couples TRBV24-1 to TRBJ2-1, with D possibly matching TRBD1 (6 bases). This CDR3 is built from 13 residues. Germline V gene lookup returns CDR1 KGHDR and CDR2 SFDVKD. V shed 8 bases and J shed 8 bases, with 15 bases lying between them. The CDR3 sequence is CATTQQGKDEQFF. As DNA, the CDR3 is TGTGCCACCACCCAACAGGGTAAGGATGAGCAGTTCTTC.

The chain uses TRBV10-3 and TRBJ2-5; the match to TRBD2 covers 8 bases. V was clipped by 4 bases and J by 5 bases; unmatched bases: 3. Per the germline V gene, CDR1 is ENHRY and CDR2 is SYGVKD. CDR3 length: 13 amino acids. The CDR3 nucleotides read TGTGCCATCAGTGGGACTAGCCGTGAGACCCAGTACTTC. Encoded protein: CAISGTSRETQYF.

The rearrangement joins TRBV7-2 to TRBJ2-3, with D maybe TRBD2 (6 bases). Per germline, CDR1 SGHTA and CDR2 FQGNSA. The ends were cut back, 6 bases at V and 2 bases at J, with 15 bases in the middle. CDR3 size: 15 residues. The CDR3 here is CASRRAGPTTDTQYF. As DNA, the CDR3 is TGTGCCAGCAGACGGGCGGGACCAACCACAGATACGCAGTATTTT.

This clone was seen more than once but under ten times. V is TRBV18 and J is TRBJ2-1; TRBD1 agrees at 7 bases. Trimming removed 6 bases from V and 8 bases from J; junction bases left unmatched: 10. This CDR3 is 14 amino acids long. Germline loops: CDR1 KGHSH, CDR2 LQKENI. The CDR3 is CASSPGPQGDEQFF. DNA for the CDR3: TGTGCCAGCTCTCCGGGACCCCAGGGGGATGAGCAGTTCTTC.

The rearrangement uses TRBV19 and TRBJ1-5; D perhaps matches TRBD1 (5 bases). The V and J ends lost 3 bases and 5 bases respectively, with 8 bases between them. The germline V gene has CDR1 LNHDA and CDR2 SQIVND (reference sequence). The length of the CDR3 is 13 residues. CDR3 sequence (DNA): TGTGCCAGTAGTATCAGGGTAGATCAGCCCCAGCATTTT. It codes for CASSIRVDQPQHF.

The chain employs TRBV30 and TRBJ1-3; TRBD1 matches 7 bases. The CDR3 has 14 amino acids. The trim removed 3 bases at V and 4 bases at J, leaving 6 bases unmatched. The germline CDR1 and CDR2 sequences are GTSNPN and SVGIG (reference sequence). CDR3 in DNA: TGTGCCTGGAGGCCCACAGGGGCCGGAAACACCATATATTTT. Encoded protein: CAWRPTGAGNTIYF. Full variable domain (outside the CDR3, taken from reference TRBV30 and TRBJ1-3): SQTIHQWPATLVQPVGSPLSLECTVEGTSNPNLYWYRQAAGRGLQLLFYSVGIGQISSEVPQNLSASRPQDRQFILSSKKLLLSDSGFYLCAWRPTGAGNTIYFGEGSWLTVV.

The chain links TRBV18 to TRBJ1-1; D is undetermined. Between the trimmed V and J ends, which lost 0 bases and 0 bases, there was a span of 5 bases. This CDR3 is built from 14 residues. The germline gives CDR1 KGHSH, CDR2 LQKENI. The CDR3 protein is CASSPPYLNTEAFF. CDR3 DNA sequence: TGTGCCAGCTCACCACCCTACTTGAACACTGAAGCTTTCTTT. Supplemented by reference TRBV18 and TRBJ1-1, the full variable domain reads NAGVMQNPRHLVRRRGQEARLRCSPMKGHSHVYWYRQLPEEGLKFMVYLQKENIIDESGMPKERFSAEFPKEGPSILRIQQVVRGDSAAYFCASSPPYLNTEAFFGQGTRLTVV.

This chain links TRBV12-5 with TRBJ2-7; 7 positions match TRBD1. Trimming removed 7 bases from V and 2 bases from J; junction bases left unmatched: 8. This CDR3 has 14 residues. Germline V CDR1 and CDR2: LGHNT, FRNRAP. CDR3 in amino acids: CASAPGTEPYEQYF. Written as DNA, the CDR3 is TGTGCTAGTGCCCCCGGGACAGAGCCCTACGAGCAGTACTTC. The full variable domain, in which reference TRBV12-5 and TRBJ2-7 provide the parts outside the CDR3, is DARVTQTPRHKVTEMGQEVTMRCQPILGHNTVFWYRQTMMQGLELLAYFRNRAPLDDSGMPKDRFSAEMPDATLATLKIQPSEPRDSAVYFCASAPGTEPYEQYFGPGTRLTVT.

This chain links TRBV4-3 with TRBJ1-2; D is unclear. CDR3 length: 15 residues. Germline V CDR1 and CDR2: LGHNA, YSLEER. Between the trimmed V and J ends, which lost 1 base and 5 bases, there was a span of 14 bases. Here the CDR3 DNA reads TGCGCCAGCAGCCAAGCGGACCGGGAGAGTTATGGCTACACCTTC. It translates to CASSQADRESYGYTF.

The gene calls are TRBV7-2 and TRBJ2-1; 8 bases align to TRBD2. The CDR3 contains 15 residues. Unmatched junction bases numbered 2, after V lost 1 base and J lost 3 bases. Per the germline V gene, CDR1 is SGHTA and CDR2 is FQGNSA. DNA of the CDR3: TGTGCCAGCAGCTTAGTGGCGGGGGGCTACAATGAGCAGTTCTTC. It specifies CASSLVAGGYNEQFF.

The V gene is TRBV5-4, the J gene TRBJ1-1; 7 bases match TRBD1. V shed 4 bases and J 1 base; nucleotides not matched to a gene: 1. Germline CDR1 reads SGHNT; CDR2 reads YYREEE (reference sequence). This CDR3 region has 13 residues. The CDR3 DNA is TGTGCCAGCAGCCGGGACAGGAACACTGAAGCTTTCTTT. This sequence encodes CASSRDRNTEAFF.

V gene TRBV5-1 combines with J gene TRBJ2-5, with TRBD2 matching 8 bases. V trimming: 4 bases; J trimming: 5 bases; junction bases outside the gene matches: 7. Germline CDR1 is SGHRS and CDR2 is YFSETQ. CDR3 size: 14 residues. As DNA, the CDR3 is TGCGCCAGCAGCCCGGGGGGGCAGGGGGAGACCCAGTACTTC. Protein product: CASSPGGQGETQYF.